The rows below give T cell receptor beta chains drawn from one sample of a study of tumor and adjacent non-tumor tissue in lung cancer. Via MiXCR, TCRdb re-called the multiplex PCR reads, giving one row per CDR3 protein. This table has about 67,000 distinct CDR3 sequences, 76% appearing once. What was sequenced was distant non-tumor lung tissue. Receptor source: a man between 60 and 75 years old with non-small cell lung cancer. Each CDR3 is given with its conserved first and last residue. The order of the fields is D gene, J gene, V gene, clone size, CDR3 DNA, CDR3 protein. The D gene is left open where the match is weak. The listing skips clone size in some rows; elsewhere it reads once, few, many or a size class.

d_call: .; j_call: TRBJ2-7; v_call: TRBV28; clone_size: .; cdr3_nt: TGTGCCGGCAATGCCCCAAGGGTTCCCTACGAGCAGTACTTC; cdr3_aa: CAGNAPRVPYEQYF
d_call: TRBD2; j_call: TRBJ2-2; v_call: TRBV5-1; clone_size: .; cdr3_nt: TGCCCCAGCAGTCGGACTAGCGGGACTCGCACCGAGGAGCTGTTTTTT; cdr3_aa: CPSSRTSGTRTEELFF
d_call: TRBD2; j_call: TRBJ2-3; v_call: TRBV20-1; clone_size: .; cdr3_nt: TGTAGTGCGCCTAGCGGGACCTCAGATACGCAGTATTTT; cdr3_aa: CSAPSGTSDTQYF
d_call: .; j_call: TRBJ2-3; v_call: TRBV6-2/TRBV6-3; clone_size: many; cdr3_nt: TGTGCCAGCAAAAGGCGGGATCTCCCAGATACGCAGTATTTT; cdr3_aa: CASKRRDLPDTQYF
d_call: .; j_call: TRBJ2-7; v_call: TRBV29-1; clone_size: .; cdr3_nt: TGTAACGTCGCCCGTTCAGGCGTGCAGTACTTC; cdr3_aa: CNVARSGVQYF
d_call: .; j_call: TRBJ2-5; v_call: TRBV29-1; clone_size: .; cdr3_nt: TGCAGCGTCCAGGGTTTACGAGAGACCCAGTACTTC; cdr3_aa: CSVQGLRETQYF
d_call: TRBD1; j_call: TRBJ2-7; v_call: TRBV7-8; clone_size: .; cdr3_nt: TGTCCCAGCAGCTTTTGGAGGACAGGGGGGGAGCTGTACTTC; cdr3_aa: CPSSFWRTGGELYF
d_call: .; j_call: TRBJ1-5; v_call: TRBV6-1; clone_size: .; cdr3_nt: TGTGCCAGCAGTGAGTTGGGAATTCAAACCCTTAGCAGTCAGCCCCAGCATTTT; cdr3_aa: CASSELGIQTLSSQPQHF
d_call: .; j_call: TRBJ2-7; v_call: TRBV10-3; clone_size: many; cdr3_nt: TGTGCCTCAGAGGGCTGGGTGGGCCGGTGGGTTCGCGAGCAGTACTTC; cdr3_aa: CASEGWVGRWVREQYF
d_call: TRBD2; j_call: TRBJ2-5; v_call: TRBV29-1; clone_size: .; cdr3_nt: TGTAGCATAGCGGTACTAGCGGGAGAATTCGGTGAGACCCGGTACTTC; cdr3_aa: CSIAVLAGEFGETRYF
d_call: TRBD1; j_call: TRBJ1-5; v_call: TRBV5-1; clone_size: .; cdr3_nt: TGCGCCAGCAGCTTGGGGCTGACAGGGGGGGCCATTCAGCCCCAGCATTTT; cdr3_aa: CASSLGLTGGAIQPQHF
d_call: TRBD1; j_call: TRBJ1-1; v_call: TRBV4-2; clone_size: .; cdr3_nt: TGTGCCAGCAGCCTCCCGGACCAGGGGGCGCGAAGGAACACTGAAGCTTTCTTT; cdr3_aa: CASSLPDQGARRNTEAFF
d_call: .; j_call: TRBJ2-3; v_call: TRBV7-9; clone_size: .; cdr3_nt: TGTGCCAGCAGCTTAGACAGAGACACAGATACGCAGTATTTT; cdr3_aa: CASSLDRDTDTQYF
d_call: .; j_call: TRBJ1-4; v_call: TRBV6-1; clone_size: .; cdr3_nt: TGTGCCATCAGTGATCCAACTAATGAAAAACTGTCTTTT; cdr3_aa: CAISDPTNEKLSF
d_call: .; j_call: TRBJ2-2; v_call: TRBV11-1; clone_size: .; cdr3_nt: TGTGCCAGCAGTTATACTAGTGGCATCGGGGAACTGTTTTTC; cdr3_aa: CASSYTSGIGELFF